Each of the 32 T cell receptor beta chains below was sequenced from the same sample in a study of spatial heterogeneity in lung cancer. TCRdb redid the calling of the 5' RACE reads with MiXCR, one entry per CDR3 protein. The data show 25,000 to 30,000 distinct CDR3 sequences, roughly 7.1% seen once. The time point denotes: sample taken at primary tumor resection. The antigens for these receptors are not known. Study-level points and caveats: Tumors with more nonsynonymous mutations had more expanded intratumoral alpha and beta TCRs.

This sample comprised lung tumor tissue, obtained at surgery. The receptors here all came from a male donor with early-stage non-small cell lung cancer.

Remarks on this clonotype: Germline is not matched at one junction end, which may reflect a read error. The chain couples TRBV5-6 to TRBJ1-3, with a weak D call TRBD1 (5 bases). CDR3 length: 16 residues. Germline lookup yields CDR1 SGHDT and CDR2 YYEEEE. For the CDR3, the DNA is TGTGTCAGCAGCTTGTCACAGGCTTACTCTGGAAACACCATATATTTT. Translated, it gives CVSSLSQAYSGNTIYF.

At least ten counts were recorded for this clonotype. The CDR3 is CATSSNRVGELFF. The DNA of the CDR3 is TGTGCCACCAGCAGTAACCGGGTCGGGGAGCTGTTTTTT. The V call is TRBV15, the J call TRBJ2-2; D is unresolved. The germline gives CDR1 LNHNV, CDR2 YYDKDF (reference sequence). The CDR3 is 13 amino acids. V lost 3 bases, J lost 7 bases, and 9 bases lay in between.

This clonotype was seen ten or more times. The V gene is TRBV7-8, the J gene TRBJ1-3; D unclear. Germline CDR1 SGHVS, CDR2 FQNEAQ. Trimming removed 5 bases at V and 0 bases at J, with 20 bases between. This CDR3 region has 18 residues. The CDR3 sequence: CASSPTRPGMSSGNTIYF. The CDR3 DNA follows: TGTGCCAGCAGCCCGACGAGGCCGGGGATGTCCTCTGGAAACACCATATATTTT.

This clonotype was seen many times. The chain carries TRBV28 and TRBJ1-2; 9 bases are shared with TRBD1. This CDR3 contains 17 residues. Trimming cost V 2 bases and J 7 bases; bases outside gene matches: 14. The germline gives CDR1 MDHEN, CDR2 SYDVKM. CDR3 sequence: CASSLSASGQGLSGYTF. CDR3 nucleotides: TGTGCCAGCAGTTTAAGTGCGTCCGGACAGGGGCTCTCTGGCTACACCTTC.

Ten or more counts support this clonotype. V and J are TRBV5-1 and TRBJ1-5; tentative D call: TRBD1 (5 bases). The V end lost 2 bases, the J end lost 3 bases, and 9 bases lay between the germline ends. CDR3 size: 14 residues. The germline V gene encodes CDR1 SGHRS and CDR2 YFSETQ. CDR3 DNA sequence: TGCGCCAGCAGCTTATTAGGGGACAATCAGCCCCAGCATTTT. It translates to CASSLLGDNQPQHF. Complete variable domain (other parts from reference TRBV5-1 and TRBJ1-5): KAGVTQTPRYLIKTRGQQVTLSCSPISGHRSVSWYQQTPGQGLQFLFEYFSETQRNKGNFPGRFSGRQFSNSRSEMNVSTLELGDSALYLCASSLLGDNQPQHFGDGTRLSIL.

The chain combines TRBV5-1 with TRBJ1-1; no clear D gene. Trimming took off 0 bases at V and 3 bases at J, with 6 bases between the two ends. Germline V gives CDR1 SGHRS, CDR2 YFSETQ. This CDR3 contains 13 residues. In nucleotides, the CDR3 is TGCGCCAGCAGCTTGGAAACAGACACTGAAGCTTTCTTT. This gives the protein CASSLETDTEAFF.

Ten or more counts support this clonotype. The chain joins TRBV7-9 to TRBJ2-5, with 9 bases identical to TRBD2. Per the germline V gene, CDR1 is SEHNR and CDR2 is FQNEAQ (reference sequence). The trim removed 4 bases at V and 10 bases at J, leaving 16 bases unmatched. The CDR3 totals 16 residues. CDR3 bases: TGTGCCAGCAGCTCTTTAGCGGGAGCCACCGAGGGGGACCAGTACTTC. Its protein product is CASSSLAGATEGDQYF.

This clonotype has at least ten counts. The rearrangement joins TRBV20-1 to TRBJ2-7, with a possible D match to TRBD1 (6 bases). The length of the CDR3 is 13 residues. V lost 4 bases, J lost 3 bases, and 13 bases lay in between. Germline lookup yields CDR1 DFQATT and CDR2 SNEGSKA (reference sequence). CDR3 DNA: TGCAGTGCTAAACAGGGTTCCTTCTACGAGCAGTACTTC. This encodes CSAKQGSFYEQYF.

This clonotype was seen at least ten times. In nucleotides, the CDR3 is TGTGCCAGCAGCAGAGGGACTGTAAGATACATTCAGTACTTC. Translation: CASSRGTVRYIQYF. The chain couples TRBV5-5 to TRBJ2-4; a possible D gene is TRBD2 (6 bases). V gave up 4 bases and J gave up 8 bases, with 16 bases separating them. The germline V gene encodes CDR1 SGHKS and CDR2 YYEKEE (reference sequence). The CDR3 runs 14 residues.

This clonotype was seen at least ten times. Just one base apart from a much larger clone, this may be a read error. The V gene is TRBV5-1, the J gene TRBJ2-2; weak D call: TRBD1 (6 bases). The V gene's germline CDR1 is SGHRS and CDR2 YFSETQ. This CDR3 has 15 residues. CDR3 coding DNA: TGCTCCAGCAGCTTTGGAGACAGGCCCACCGGGGAGCTGTTTTTT. It encodes CSSSFGDRPTGELFF.

This clonotype appeared a few times. The chain employs TRBV20-1 and TRBJ2-3, with D possibly called TRBD1 or TRBD2 (5 bases each). Germline V lookup: CDR1 DFQATT, CDR2 SNEGSKA (reference sequence). With 6 bases removed from V and 1 base from J, the gap between germline ends came to 23 bases. The CDR3 length is 17 residues. DNA for the CDR3: TGCAGTGCCAGCCCTACGTTAGGTAGAGGGGGCACAGATACGCAGTATTTT. The encoded protein is CSASPTLGRGGTDTQYF.

CDR3 nucleotide sequence: TGCGCCAGCAGTGCACGGACAGGGAAAGCTGAAGCTTTCTTT. It encodes CASSARTGKAEAFF. V usage is TRBV10-1 and J usage is TRBJ1-1, with 8 bases matching TRBD1. This CDR3 comprises 14 residues. CDR1 is WNHNN and CDR2 is SYGVQD in the germline V gene (reference sequence). J lost 6 bases, V lost 4 bases, and 7 bases had no gene match.

This chain joins TRBV4-1 and TRBJ2-1; TRBD1 matches at 9 bases. With V trimmed by 0 bases and J by 16 bases, 7 bases remained unmatched. CDR1 and CDR2 from the germline V gene are MGHRA and YSYEKL. The CDR3 is 13 residues long. The CDR3 DNA reads as TGCGCCAGCAGCCAAGAATTGCGGACAGGGGTTTTCTTC. It codes for CASSQELRTGVFF.

This clonotype was detected many times. The chain combines TRBV5-1 with TRBJ2-1; D call uncertain. Germline V lookup: CDR1 SGHRS, CDR2 YFSETQ. Deletions cut 0 bases from V and 6 bases from J, with 10 bases between. CDR3 length: 14 residues. In DNA, the CDR3 is TGCGCCAGCAGCTTGGATTCCCGGGTCAATGAGCAGTTCTTC. Its translation: CASSLDSRVNEQFF.

In this sample, this clonotype turned up many times. J is TRBJ1-6 and V is TRBV12-3 or TRBV12-4, with D hard to call. Trimming stripped 6 bases from V and 9 bases from J, with 15 bases between. This CDR3 region has 14 residues. The CDR3 coding sequence is TGTGCCAGCAGGTCCCTCTTTCGGGGTTCACCCCTCCACTTT. Translating gives CASRSLFRGSPLHF.

This clonotype was seen repeatedly, ten times or more. The chain carries TRBV29-1 and TRBJ1-4; D ambiguous. The V gene's germline CDR1 is SQVTM and CDR2 ANQGSEA. The CDR3 extends over 13 amino acids. V lost 4 bases to trimming and J lost 8 bases, with 14 bases between them. Written as DNA, the CDR3 is TGCAGCGTTGGCAAGGGAGCGGGAGAAAAACTGTTTTTT. This translates into CSVGKGAGEKLFF.

This clonotype showed up many times. V usage is TRBV10-3 and J usage is TRBJ2-7; 7 nucleotides agree with TRBD1. CDR1 ENHRY and CDR2 SYGVKD come from the germline V gene. This CDR3 is 18 amino acids long. The J segment lost 1 base and the V segment lost 0 bases, leaving 12 bases of the junction unmatched. The CDR3 DNA reads TGTGCCATCAGTGAGTCGCCCATAAAGGGGGCGCTTTCCTACGAGCAGTACTTC. Amino acids: CAISESPIKGALSYEQYF.

The chain is built from TRBV7-8 and TRBJ1-1; D might be TRBD1 (5 bases). The V gene lost 4 bases and the J gene lost 4 bases, with 16 bases spanning the gap. The CDR3 spans 15 residues. CDR1 and CDR2 from the germline V gene are SGHVS and FQNEAQ. The chain's CDR3 is CASSYRDYIGTEAFF. In DNA, the CDR3 is TGTGCCAGCAGCTACCGGGACTATATTGGCACTGAAGCTTTCTTT. Full variable domain (remainder filled in from reference TRBV7-8 and TRBJ1-1): GAGVSQSPRYKVAKRGQDVALRCDPISGHVSLFWYQQALGQGPEFLTYFQNEAQLDKSGLPSDRFFAERPEGSVSTLKIQRTQQEDSAVYLCASSYRDYIGTEAFFGQGTRLTVV.

This clonotype was seen only a few times. V usage is TRBV18 and J usage is TRBJ1-2; D remains unclear. With 8 bases removed from V and 2 bases from J, the gap between germline ends came to 12 bases. There are 13 residues in the CDR3. The germline CDR1 and CDR2 sequences are KGHSH and LQKENI. CDR3 amino acids: CASQTAKNYGYTF. CDR3 nucleotides: TGTGCCAGCCAAACCGCGAAGAACTATGGCTACACCTTC.

This clonotype is medium-sized within its sample. V gene TRBV29-1 combines with J gene TRBJ2-7; 11 bases align to TRBD1. V was clipped by 4 bases and J by 4 bases; unmatched bases: 6. Germline assignment: CDR1 SQVTM and CDR2 ANQGSEA. The CDR3 is 14 amino acids. The CDR3 bases are TGCAGCGTTGTCGGGACAGGGGGGACTTACGAGCAGTACTTC. It is translated as CSVVGTGGTYEQYF.

This clonotype was found many times. CDR3 protein: CSARPEGGTDTQYF. The CDR3, as DNA: TGCAGTGCTAGACCCGAAGGGGGAACAGATACGCAGTATTTT. The chain uses TRBV20-1 and TRBJ2-3, with a tentative D call TRBD1 (6 bases). The CDR3 consists of 14 residues. Trimming stripped 2 bases from V and 3 bases from J, with 12 bases between. Looked up from germline, CDR1 is DFQATT and CDR2 is SNEGSKA (reference sequence).

Only a few counts were recorded for this clonotype. The chain recombines TRBV11-2 with TRBJ2-1; 8 bases are a match to TRBD1. The CDR3 sequence is 14 residues long. V lost 3 bases to trimming and J lost 8 bases; unmatched junction nucleotides: 6. The germline V gene encodes CDR1 SGHAT and CDR2 FQNNGV. The CDR3 DNA is TGTGCCAGCAGCTTGAGGACAGGGAAGGATGAGCAGTTCTTC. Its translation: CASSLRTGKDEQFF.

The V gene is TRBV10-3, the J gene TRBJ1-5; 12 bases fit TRBD1. Germline values: CDR1 ENHRY, CDR2 SYGVKD. The length of the CDR3 is 15 residues. The V gene end was trimmed by 6 bases and the J gene end by 5 bases; junction bases not matched to a gene: 5. The CDR3 DNA sequence: TGTGCCATCAGCTTGGGGACAGGGGGCGATCAGCCCCAGCATTTT. Its protein is CAISLGTGGDQPQHF.

At least ten counts were recorded for this clonotype. The V call is TRBV3-1, the J call TRBJ2-7; D possibly corresponds to TRBD2 (6 bases). CDR1 LGHDT and CDR2 YNNKEL come from the germline V gene (reference sequence). The ends were cut back, 5 bases at V and 0 bases at J, with 11 bases in the middle. This CDR3 region has 14 residues. This CDR3 reads CASSGTSSSYEQYF. In nucleotides, the CDR3 is TGTGCCAGCAGCGGGACTTCCAGCTCCTACGAGCAGTACTTC.

This clonotype showed up many times. The rearrangement uses TRBV2 and TRBJ2-2; D not certain. V shed 6 bases and J shed 6 bases, with 17 bases lying between them. Germline V CDR1 and CDR2: SNHLY, FYNNEI. There are 15 residues in the CDR3. The CDR3 bases are TGTGCCAGCAGCCTAGACACATTCACCCCCGGGGAGCTGTTTTTT. This sequence encodes CASSLDTFTPGELFF.

This clonotype occurred once. The J gene is TRBJ2-5, the V gene TRBV28; D is possibly TRBD1 (5 bases). CDR3 length equals 14 residues. Trimming pared 7 bases from V and 5 bases from J, leaving 17 bases between. Germline-derived CDR1 and CDR2 are MDHEN and SYDVKM. CDR3 in DNA: TGTGCCAGCATCCCACTGGCAGGGTCGGAGACCCAGTACTTC. It yields the protein CASIPLAGSETQYF.

V is TRBV9 and J is TRBJ2-1; D not certain. This CDR3 contains 15 residues. The V and J ends lost 0 bases and 0 bases respectively, with 7 bases between them. Germline CDR1 SGDLS, CDR2 YYNGEE. The CDR3 nucleotides read TGTGCCAGCAGCGTAGGGGCTAGCTCCTACAATGAGCAGTTCTTC. The encoded protein is CASSVGASSYNEQFF.

This clonotype was observed once. This sequence may be a read error, since a much larger clone differs from it by one base. The gene calls are TRBV11-2 and TRBJ2-3, with 13 bases that match TRBD2. CDR3 length: 16 residues. The V gene's germline CDR1 is SGHAT and CDR2 FQNNGV. The CDR3 region is CTSSHTSGGEVDTQYF. CDR3 in DNA: TGTACCAGCAGCCATACTAGCGGGGGGGAAGTCGATACGCAGTATTTT.

The table lists this clonotype with a few counts. J is TRBJ1-5 and V is TRBV20-1; possibly TRBD1 for D (5 bases). The ends were cut back, 3 bases at V and 0 bases at J, with 9 bases in the middle. CDR1 and CDR2 (germline): DFQATT, SNEGSKA (reference sequence). The CDR3 length is 14 residues. CDR3 nucleotide sequence: TGCAGTGCTAGTCGGGGGAATAGCAATCAGCCCCAGCATTTT. Amino acid sequence: CSASRGNSNQPQHF.

In its sample, this clonotype was seen many times. The chain combines TRBV24-1 with TRBJ2-3; 9 nucleotides line up with TRBD1. CDR1 KGHDR and CDR2 SFDVKD come from the germline V gene. This CDR3 comprises 14 residues. The ends lost 9 bases at V and 6 bases at J; junction bases unmatched: 9. CDR3 in amino acids: CATAGQGNLDTQYF. The CDR3 DNA reads as TGTGCCACCGCCGGACAGGGGAATTTGGATACGCAGTATTTT.

The table lists this clonotype with many counts. J is TRBJ1-5 and V is TRBV12-3 or TRBV12-4, with 7 bases fitting TRBD1. Germline trimming cut 6 bases from V and 4 bases from J; bases unmatched to any gene: 9. CDR3 length: 15 residues. CDR3 in DNA: TGTGCCAGCAGACGGACAGGACTTCTGAATCAGCCCCAGCATTTT. It translates to CASRRTGLLNQPQHF.

The sample holds many counts of this clonotype. V is TRBV20-1 and J is TRBJ1-5; D remains unclear. The CDR3 consists of 14 residues. Germline values: CDR1 DFQATT, CDR2 SNEGSKA (reference sequence). V lost 2 bases, J lost 9 bases, and 17 bases lay in between. CDR3 DNA: TGCAGTGCTAGACGTGACACCTATCCCGGGCCCCAGCATTTT. Protein product: CSARRDTYPGPQHF.